This T cell receptor (beta chain) was sequenced during a study of neurological immune-mediated disorders. Study outcomes and limitations: None of the CDR3 amino acid sequences of expanded clones were shared across subjects, and this suggested private repertoires in all groups.

Sorted libraries were derived from over 850,000 CD4+ or CD8+ T cells. Synthesis of cDNA was performed by 5'RACE using 10-nucleotide random UMIs. TCRdb reanalysed the 5' RACE reads using MiXCR and keeps one entry per CDR3 protein. The table includes fewer than 20,000 distinct CDR3 sequences, about 14% detected once. This clonotype was detected many times. The antigen is undetermined. The V end lost 5 bases, the J end lost 5 bases, and 22 bases lay between the germline ends. This CDR3 contains 16 residues. CDR1 is SGHTA, CDR2 FQGNSA, per germline. The V gene is TRBV7-2, the J gene TRBJ2-7, with D perhaps being TRBD1 or TRBD2 (5 bases each). This TCR was recovered from a woman in her sixties or seventies with HTLV-1-associated myelopathy (HAM/TSP). Sequenced: CD4+ T cells from blood. The chain's CDR3 is CASSPSGAVRGHEQYF. The CDR3 region has the DNA TGTGCCAGCAGCCCCAGCGGTGCAGTTAGGGGCCACGAGCAGTACTTC.